The clone carrying this T cell receptor beta chain was found once. Its target is not known. The CDR3 consists of 14 residues. V lost 1 base and J lost 3; bases outside the gene matches: 0. Germline CDR1 reads LNHNV; CDR2 reads YYDKDF (reference sequence). Data came from immunoSEQ multiplex PCR; TCRdb stores just in-frame clones and leaves some out. Among 2 million to 2.5 million clones listed, more than 85% were seen once. These data originate in a study of shared clonotypes between healthy human individuals. Overall study findings and caveats: An effect of sequencing depth on clonotype sharing among donors was expected. All-four-donor shared clonotypes had higher generation probabilities than non-shared clonotypes did.

The source is a man aged 18 to 30 in good health. Some clones in this sample may be carry-over from other donors' samples. The chain uses TRBV15 and TRBJ1-1, with 9 bases fitting TRBD1. Source material: naive CD4+ T cells from PBMCs. Subset indicated: CD45RA+ positively selected. The CDR3 DNA follows: TGTGCCACCAGCAGAGGACAGGGGGACACTGAAGCTTTCTTT. Translation: CATSRGQGDTEAFF.